The entry below describes one T cell receptor beta chain. Its cognate antigen is unknown. This CDR3 contains 16 residues. V was pared by 1 base and J by 3 bases, with 16 bases between. Germline V lookup: CDR1 LGHNA, CDR2 YSLEER. Unique molecular identifiers had been added to the TCR beta cDNA libraries. TCRdb redid the calling of the PCR reads with MiXCR, one entry per CDR3 protein. The data contain hundreds of thousands of distinct CDR3 sequences, approximately 30% of them seen just once; the ten biggest clones take up around 0.56%. These data originate in a study of post-analysis software for immune sequencing data. Findings and limits, study-wide: Roughly 5 TRBV segments, including TRBV5-6, TRBV5-1 and TRBV20-1, were more frequent in patients than controls.

The gene calls are TRBV4-3 and TRBJ2-7; D uncertain. The clonotype comes from a girl aged 5-17 years with multiple sclerosis. Sequencing input: blood. CDR3 nucleotides: TGCGCCAGCAGCCAAGCGTGGCGGCAGAGAGTCTACGAGCAGTACTTC. Translating gives CASSQAWRQRVYEQYF.